This entry describes one T cell receptor beta chain. Its antigen has not been determined. No much larger clone is present one base from it, and per-base qualities are unavailable. DNA from uncultured naive and memory CD4+ T cells underwent immunoSEQ TCR-beta sequencing at deep resolution. The original pipeline was this. During preprocessing, nonproductive sequences were discarded, as were any CDR3s that did not begin with C, did not end with F or W, or were shorter than 7 amino acids. Cultured and uncultured naive and memory CD4+ repertoires were searched for previously identified spike- and CEF-reactive CDR3s. CDR3 homology was measured as pairwise Levenshtein distance, computed with the stringdist R package after trimming three terminal residues from each end. The clones in this table, taken by TCRdb from immuneACCESS, are in-frame only. Not every clone is retained; where verified, under half of the shortfall comes from an unresolved V gene, and the cause of the rest is unknown. Clone size and the V and J calls come from that table; the DNA yielded D and trimming. For this sample there are some 64,000 clones; approximately 94% appear just once. 0.11% to 0.15% of the sample goes to the ten largest clones.

The data originate from a study of CD4 T cells in relation to SARS-CoV-2 and coronaviruses (dated by TCRdb to the early 2020s). With regard to the full study: Using patient-derived lymphoblastoid cell lines, the shared crossreactive spike epitopes were mapped to their HLA restriction. The study assessed, at the TCR clonotype level, memory CD4+ T cell crossreactivity between SARS-CoV-2 and common cold coronavirus spike proteins. The Adaptive Biotechnologies TCR-sequencing kit was used to sequence samples from three pre-COVID donors and the naive versus memory experiments, while other data came from Illumina-based sequencing. A different, Illumina-based TCR-beta assay was used to sequence expansion assays from other donors in the study. What the work shows at the level of the full study, not this receptor alone: Compared with monoreactive clones, crossreactive clones had significantly weaker SARS-CoV-2-driven expansion, a result consistent with antigenic imprinting. Since the crossreactivity analysis centred on spike protein, crossreactivity against other viral proteins was not assessed. Naive versus memory sequencing indicated the assay detects memory recall responses rather than primary responses primed during culture. No donor contributed both pre-pandemic and post-infection samples, which limited tracing the source of pre-existing responses. Small numbers of patients and of tested TCRs limited the study. Memory CD4+ clonotypes crossrecognizing SARS-CoV-2 and at least one common cold coronavirus spike were found in around 65% of donors.

CD4+ T cells from unexposed donors were collected before the COVID-19 pandemic (2011-2018). Naive and memory CD4+ T cells were separated from cryopreserved PBMCs by first enriching for CD4 and then performing EasySep naive CD4+ T cell enrichment. Leukapheresis product for the unexposed donors was bought commercially. Ficoll-Paque PLUS gradient centrifugation was used to isolate PBMCs from leukapheresis product or whole blood. PBMCs were either used fresh in the expansion assay or cryopreserved at -140 degrees C. The QIAamp Micro DNA Kit was used to extract genomic DNA from the CD4+ T cells. The CDR3 contains 17 residues, cysteine and phenylalanine counted. The only DNA kept is the CDR3, 51 bases in frame from the first base. Trimming costs V 0 bases and J 1 base, and their ends lie 13 bases apart. The germline V gene sets CDR1 to SGHTA and CDR2 to FQGTGA.

This chain joins TRBV7-3 to TRBJ2-4; TRBD2 is a possible D gene, resting on 5 matching bases. Material for sequencing was naive CD4+ T cells from PBMCs. The sample's cell subset or site label, in plain terms: naive CD4+ T cells isolated by negative enrichment. The sequence derives from a human donor in good health. The bases read TGTGCCAGCAGCTTAACGGTACAGCCGGGGGCCAAAAACATTCAGTACTTC. It codes for CASSLTVQPGAKNIQYF. Reference TRBV7-3 and TRBJ2-4 genes cover what lies past the CDR3, so the full variable domain is GAGVSQTPSNKVTEKGKYVELRCDPISGHTALYWYRQSLGQGPEFLIYFQGTGAADDSGLPNDRFFAVRPEGSVSTLKIQRTERGDSAVYLCASSLTVQPGAKNIQYFGAGTRLSVL.